This paragraph covers one T cell receptor beta chain sequence. The target antigen is unknown. One base away lies a much larger clone, so this may be a sequencing read error. This entry is derived from a study of blood T cells in healthy people across ages. Whole-study results and caveats: Older individuals had lower TCR beta diversity per million T cells (the decline was roughly linear). Unsorted PBMC input precluded a conclusive naive versus antigen-experienced comparison.

Then a second PCR, running about 7 to 11 cycles, was carried out with a sample-barcoded 5' primer and a J-beta primer mix. Each cDNA was tagged by a template-switch adaptor containing 12 random nucleotides. TCRdb recomputed calls from the 5' RACE reads with MiXCR, one row per CDR3 protein. Here the sample spans about 1,500,000 distinct CDR3 sequences, 28% being singletons. This CDR3 has 12 amino acids. Germline CDR1 and CDR2: SGHDT and YYEEEE. V was pared by 2 bases and J by 15 bases, with 15 bases between. This chain joins TRBV5-6 and TRBJ2-4, with D unresolved. Sequenced input: blood. This receptor was identified in a woman aged 25 to 39 in good health. CDR3 coding DNA: TGTGCCAGCAGCTTTAAGGATTACGAGCGGTACTTC. The encoded protein is CASSFKDYERYF. Full variable domain (remainder filled in from reference TRBV5-6 and TRBJ2-4): DAGVTQSPTHLIKTRGQQVTLRCSPKSGHDTVSWYQQALGQGPQFIFQYYEEEERQRGNFPDRFSGHQFPNYSSELNVNALLLGDSALYLCASSFKDYERYFGAGTRLSVL.